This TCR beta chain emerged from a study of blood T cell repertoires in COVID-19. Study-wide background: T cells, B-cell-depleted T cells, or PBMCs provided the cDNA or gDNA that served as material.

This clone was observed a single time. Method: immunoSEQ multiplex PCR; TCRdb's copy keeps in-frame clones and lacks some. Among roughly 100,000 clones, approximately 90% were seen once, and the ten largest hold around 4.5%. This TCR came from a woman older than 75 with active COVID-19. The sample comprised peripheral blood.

CDR3 nucleotides: TGTGCCAGTCACCTAGCACAGGGGGGTCATGGCTACACCTTC. Protein: CASHLAQGGHGYTF. The rearrangement links TRBV28 to TRBJ1-2; 8 nucleotides match TRBD1. The CDR3 extends over 14 amino acids. The V gene's germline CDR1 is MDHEN and CDR2 SYDVKM. The junction had 12 bases not matched to a gene; V was cut back by 9 bases and J by 6 bases.